This entry features one T cell receptor (beta chain) sequence. The data stem from a study of blood T cell repertoires in COVID-19. Study context: Samples came from the United States, Italy and Spain, spanning acute and convalescent COVID-19. T cells, B-cell-depleted T cells, or PBMCs supplied cDNA or gDNA.

Germline CDR1 reads SGHRS; CDR2 reads YFSETQ. The germline V and J ends were trimmed by 4 bases and 3 bases, with 17 bases remaining between them. The CDR3 totals 15 residues. Per the authors' pipeline: Amplified reference gene primers provided the basis for estimating nucleated cell counts. TCRdb keeps only in-frame clones here, not all; method: immunoSEQ multiplex PCR. That table supplies the V and J calls and clone size; D and trimming were determined from the DNA. The profile shows about 240,000 clones, around 90% of them singletons. The specimen sequenced was peripheral blood. The J gene is TRBJ2-7, the V gene TRBV5-1; D ambiguous. The source is a man in his sixties who had recovered from COVID-19. CDR3 sequence: CASSQAPLPDYEQYF. In nucleotides, the CDR3 is TGCGCCAGCAGCCAGGCCCCACTTCCGGACTACGAGCAGTACTTC.